The present T cell receptor beta chain was sequenced within a study of vaccination and CD4 T cells after COVID-19. An Oncomine TCR Beta short-read assay was used to sequence the DNA from cultured CD4+ T cells. TCRdb used MiXCR to reprocess the PCR reads, holding one entry per CDR3 protein. The sample records 6,600 or so distinct CDR3 sequences, approximately 32% being singletons. This clonotype was seen only a few times. Antigen unknown. Losses at the gene ends were 7 bases for V and 7 bases for J; bases not matched to a gene: 7. The germline CDR1 and CDR2 sequences are SGHNT and YENEEA. The CDR3 totals 13 residues. As to treatment: 10-day PBMC culture with coronavirus spike peptide pools or control peptides (ViraFEST assay). An unexposed donor provided the CD4+ T cells, which were collected before the COVID-19 pandemic (2011-2018).

The sequenced sample was CD4+ T cells from blood, cultured in vitro. This receptor was obtained from a human donor in good health. J is TRBJ1-2 and V is TRBV11-3; 9 bases fit TRBD1. The CDR3 coding sequence is TGTGCCAGCATAAGGGACAGGGTATGTGGCTACACCTTC. This translates into CASIRDRVCGYTF.